This T cell receptor beta chain was obtained from a study of OX40 agonist ivuxolimab in advanced cancers. Sequenced by immunoSEQ multiplex PCR; TCRdb stores in-frame clones only, minus some. The table includes 100,000 to 150,000 clones, under 95% detected once. This specimen was CD4+ or CD8+ T cells sorted from blood, taken in a trial of the OX40 agonist ivuxolimab. The receptor's source is an adult with an advanced solid tumor such as melanoma, head and neck, liver or kidney cancer.

CDR3 region: CASSLETATDIQYF. The CDR3 bases are TGCGCCAGCAGCTTGGAGACGGCAACTGACATTCAGTACTTC. This rearrangement joins TRBV5-1 to TRBJ2-4, with D uncertain. V lost 0 bases and J lost 8, with 12 bases in between. Germline V lookup: CDR1 SGHRS, CDR2 YFSETQ. This CDR3 is built from 14 residues.